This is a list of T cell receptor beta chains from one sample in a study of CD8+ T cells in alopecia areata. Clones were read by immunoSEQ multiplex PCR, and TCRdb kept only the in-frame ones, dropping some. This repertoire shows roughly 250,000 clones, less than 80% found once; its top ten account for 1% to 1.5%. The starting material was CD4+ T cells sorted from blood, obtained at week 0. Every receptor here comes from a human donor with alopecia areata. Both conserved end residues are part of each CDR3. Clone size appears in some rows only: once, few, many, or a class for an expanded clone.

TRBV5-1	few	CASSSGQGVVGSYNEQFF
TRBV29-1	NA	CSAPVPPGNTEAFF
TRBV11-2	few	CASSPDRDETQYF
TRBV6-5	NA	CASRLAGVDQQYF
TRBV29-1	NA	CSAGTGAYNEQFF
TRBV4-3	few	CASSQDRFTDTQYF
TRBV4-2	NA	CASSPDRIDGGELFF
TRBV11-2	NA	CASSPWEQETQYF
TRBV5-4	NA	CASSSAEGPQETQYF
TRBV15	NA	CATSRVGTDSPLHF
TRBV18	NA	CASSPKTGVEYEQYF
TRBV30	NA	CAWRARRDSPLHF
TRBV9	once	CASSVDIDRGNYGYTF
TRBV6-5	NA	CASSFSPDAPLHF
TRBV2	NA	CASSLGHPSEAFF
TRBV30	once	CAWRRDLDEQYF
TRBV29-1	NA	CSVLGWAGGAYEQYF
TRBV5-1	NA	CASSLPTGDYEQYF
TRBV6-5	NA	CASSYSHRGDQPQHF
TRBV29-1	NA	CSVEDESTSYEQYF
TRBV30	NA	CAWSPRLETQYF
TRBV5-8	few	CASSPTPGLYEQYF
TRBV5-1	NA	CASSFGQGASPLHF
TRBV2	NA	CASSVHTDGNTIYF
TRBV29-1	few	CSAGRGSSYEQYF
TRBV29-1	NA	CSVHGRPNTGELFF
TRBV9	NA	CASSVAGTGSSYEQYF
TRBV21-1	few	CAIILAGGISYNEQFF
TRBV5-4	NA	CASSNGQGGNQPQHF
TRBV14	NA	CASSFFRVGETQYF
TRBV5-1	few	CASSWGGANTEAFF
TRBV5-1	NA	CASSLAMGGETQYF
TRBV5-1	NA	CASRGDPGNYGYTF
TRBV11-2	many	CASSLDVSGPYEQYF
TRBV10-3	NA	CAISETGGFEGYTF
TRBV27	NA	CASSLGPSSYNEQFF
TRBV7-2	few	CASSPWQANTEAFF
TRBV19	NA	CASSRQGAENTGELFF
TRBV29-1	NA	CSVKDRVGQPQHF
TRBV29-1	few	CSVAARTNTGELFF